The 22 T cell receptor beta chains below were found in one sample sequenced in a study of blood T cells in healthy people across ages. A J-beta primer mix and a sample-barcoded 5' primer were used in a second PCR of roughly 6 to 11 cycles. TCRdb analysed the 5' RACE reads with MiXCR anew, one entry per CDR3 protein. The profile shows about 630,000 distinct CDR3 sequences, around a fifth of them singletons. Input material: blood. The source is a man aged 65-85 years in good health.

This clonotype has just a few counts. The chain uses TRBV7-2 and TRBJ1-1; D call uncertain. The CDR3 has 14 amino acids. V lost 3 bases to trimming and J lost 4 bases, with 12 bases between them. Germline V gives CDR1 SGHTA, CDR2 FQGNSA. Here the CDR3 reads CASSFGGMITEAFF. CDR3 bases: TGTGCCAGCAGCTTTGGCGGGATGATCACTGAAGCTTTCTTT.

This clonotype was observed a few times. The chain employs TRBV9 and TRBJ2-7; D gene unclear. Trimming took 0 bases from V and 5 from J, leaving 15 bases between them. The CDR3 consists of 15 residues. Germline CDR1 is SGDLS and CDR2 is YYNGEE. CDR3 sequence reads: CASSVDGRTPNEQYF. In DNA form, the CDR3 reads TGTGCCAGCAGCGTAGATGGCAGGACGCCTAACGAGCAGTACTTC.

This sequence joins TRBV20-1 and TRBJ1-1, with TRBD1 matching 8 bases. CDR1 DFQATT and CDR2 SNEGSKA come from the germline V gene (reference sequence). There are 13 residues in the CDR3. Trimming took 5 bases from V and 4 from J; bases not matched to a gene: 6. The CDR3 sequence: CSASGQGATEAFF. CDR3 nucleotide sequence: TGCAGTGCTTCCGGACAGGGAGCCACTGAAGCTTTCTTT.

This chain connects TRBV6-1 to TRBJ2-5, with a weak D call TRBD2 (5 bases). The J call may be incorrect, as the DNA end agrees better with TRBJ2-7. CDR1 is MNHNS and CDR2 is SASEGT in the germline V gene. The CDR3 contains 13 residues. This chain's CDR3 is CASSWESPYEQYF. CDR3 sequence (DNA): TGTGCCAGCAGTTGGGAGTCGCCGTACGAGCAGTACTTC.

This clonotype was counted between two and nine times. This rearrangement joins TRBV7-8 to TRBJ2-3; 9 nucleotides line up with TRBD2. The CDR3 has 17 residues. Trimming took 2 bases from V and 2 from J; bases not matched to a gene: 8. CDR1 is SGHVS and CDR2 is FQNEAQ in the germline V gene. CDR3 bases: TGTGCCAGCAGCTTACCCCTAGCGGGACGAATCACAGATACGCAGTATTTT. Its protein is CASSLPLAGRITDTQYF.

This clonotype was recorded a few times. The gene calls are TRBV20-1 and TRBJ1-6; tentatively, D is TRBD1 (6 bases). The CDR3 loop spans 13 amino acids. Germline-derived CDR1 and CDR2 are DFQATT and SNEGSKA (reference sequence). Between the trimmed V and J ends, which lost 3 bases and 7 bases, there was a span of 10 bases. The CDR3 spells CSASRDINSPLHF. CDR3 nucleotide sequence: TGCAGTGCTAGTCGGGACATCAATTCACCCCTCCACTTT.

There are many counts of this clonotype. The chain joins TRBV4-3 to TRBJ2-5; tentative D call: TRBD1 (5 bases). The V end was cut by 0 bases, the J end by 4 bases, with 12 bases between. The CDR3 loop spans 15 amino acids. Germline CDR1 and CDR2: LGHNA and YSLEER. The CDR3 DNA reads as TGCGCCAGCAGCCAAGAAGGGTCTCAGGGAGAGACCCAGTACTTC. It encodes CASSQEGSQGETQYF.

This clonotype has just a few counts. The rearrangement links TRBV19 to TRBJ2-5; 9 nucleotides match TRBD2. The assigned J gene may be wrong: the sequence end matches TRBJ2-1 better. Germline V gives CDR1 LNHDA, CDR2 SQIVND (reference sequence). The length of the CDR3 is 17 residues. DNA for the CDR3: TGTGCCAGTAGTATAGGTGTGGCGGGAGGGCCGGGCAATGAGCAGTTCTTC. Protein sequence: CASSIGVAGGPGNEQFF.

This clonotype was counted at least ten times. The chain joins TRBV5-1 to TRBJ2-3; 7 bases align to TRBD1. This CDR3 contains 15 residues. The germline V gene has CDR1 SGHRS and CDR2 YFSETQ. V gave up 0 bases and J gave up 4 bases; unmatched junction bases: 5. The DNA of the CDR3 is TGCGCCAGCAGCTTGGGACAGGGTATTTCAGATACGCAGTATTTT. It is translated as CASSLGQGISDTQYF. Looking up the rest from reference TRBV5-1 and TRBJ2-3 gives the full variable domain: KAGVTQTPRYLIKTRGQQVTLSCSPISGHRSVSWYQQTPGQGLQFLFEYFSETQRNKGNFPGRFSGRQFSNSRSEMNVSTLELGDSALYLCASSLGQGISDTQYFGPGTRLTVL.

This clonotype was seen more than once but under ten times. A read error may account for a junction end that differs from germline. This rearrangement joins TRBV12-3 or TRBV12-4 to TRBJ1-3; D is unresolved. The CDR3 extends over 14 amino acids. The CDR3 reads CASSPQVRVNPLNF. The CDR3 coding sequence is TGTGCCAGCAGTCCCCAAGTTCGAGTCAACCCTTTGAATTTT.

This chain uses TRBV5-1 with TRBJ2-5; D possibly uses TRBD1 or TRBD2 (5 bases each). Trimming shortened V by 4 bases and J by 0 bases, and 10 bases separated the two germline ends. Per germline, CDR1 SGHRS and CDR2 YFSETQ. This CDR3 has 14 amino acids. The CDR3 region has the DNA TGCGCCAGCAGCATCGAGGGGAACCAAGAGACCCAGTACTTC. Protein product: CASSIEGNQETQYF.

The table lists this clonotype with a few counts. V is TRBV28 and J is TRBJ2-7; TRBD1 is a possible D gene (6 bases). The CDR3 runs to 13 residues. The ends were cut back, 10 bases at V and 0 bases at J, with 13 bases in the middle. Germline CDR1 is MDHEN and CDR2 is SYDVKM. The DNA for the CDR3 is TGTGCCACCACCGGGACAAACTCCTACGAGCAGTACTTC. Its protein product is CATTGTNSYEQYF.

This clonotype has a handful of counts. The J gene is TRBJ2-1, the V gene TRBV15; possibly TRBD2 for D (6 bases). Germline V gene data show CDR1 as LNHNV and CDR2 as YYDKDF (reference sequence). The CDR3 covers 13 residues. The V gene lost 5 bases and the J gene lost 8 bases, with 13 bases spanning the gap. The CDR3 is CATSGLGEDEQFF. CDR3 DNA sequence: TGTGCCACCAGCGGCCTAGGGGAGGATGAGCAGTTCTTC.

J is TRBJ2-5 and V is TRBV5-1; D perhaps matches TRBD2 (6 bases). The assigned J gene may be wrong: the sequence end matches TRBJ2-1 better. CDR1 and CDR2 (germline): SGHRS, YFSETQ. The CDR3 totals 13 residues. CDR3 amino acids: CASTSSEGNEQFF. The CDR3 DNA follows: TGCGCCAGCACGAGTTCGGAGGGCAATGAGCAGTTCTTC.

The genes are TRBV2 and TRBJ2-1, with D tentatively TRBD2 (5 bases). There are 14 residues in the CDR3. Germline CDR1 and CDR2: SNHLY and FYNNEI. The V gene lost 4 bases and the J gene lost 2 bases, with 9 bases spanning the gap. The CDR3 nucleotides read TGTGCCAGCAGTGGGACTCAGACCTACAATGAGCAGTTCTTC. This encodes CASSGTQTYNEQFF.

The chain links TRBV10-2 to TRBJ2-1; 10 bases are a match to TRBD2. Germline CDR1 WSHSY, CDR2 SAAADI. V was clipped by 7 bases and J by 5 bases; unmatched bases: 8. The CDR3 is 15 amino acids. In nucleotides, the CDR3 is TGCGCCAGCACTATGACTAGCGGGTTTGACAATGAGCAGTTCTTC. This translates into CASTMTSGFDNEQFF.

As to this clonotype: One junction end does not reproduce the germline sequence, and a read error may be involved. This chain connects TRBV5-1 to TRBJ2-1; 9 positions agree with TRBD2. The CDR3 has 16 amino acids. From germline, CDR1 is SGHRS and CDR2 YFSETQ. The DNA of the CDR3 is TGCGCCAGCAGCTCCCAAGCGGGAGGATATCAAAATGAGCAGTCCTTC. Encoded protein: CASSSQAGGYQNEQSF.

This clonotype occurred a few times. V is TRBV25-1 and J is TRBJ2-5; no firm D call. Germline values: CDR1 MGHDK, CDR2 SYGVNS. Trimming took off 3 bases at V and 5 bases at J, with 10 bases between the two ends. The CDR3 extends over 13 amino acids. The CDR3 sequence is CASSENSGETQYF. For the CDR3, the DNA is TGTGCCAGCAGTGAGAACAGTGGGGAGACCCAGTACTTC. Full variable domain (outside the CDR3, taken from reference TRBV25-1 and TRBJ2-5): EADIYQTPRYLVIGTGKKITLECSQTMGHDKMYWYQQDPGMELHLIHYSYGVNSTEKGDLSSESTVSRIRTEHFPLTLESARPSHTSQYLCASSENSGETQYFGPGTRLLVL.

This clonotype was seen repeatedly, ten times or more. CDR3 nucleotides: TGTGCCAGCATTAAGGGGTTCCTATTGTGGTGGTCCGGGGAGCTGTTTTTT. Protein: CASIKGFLLWWSGELFF. This chain links TRBV6-4 with TRBJ2-2, with D possibly TRBD1 on 5 matching bases. V was pared by 7 bases and J by 6 bases, with 24 bases between. Germline values: CDR1 MRHNA, CDR2 SNTAGT. This CDR3 is built from 17 residues.

This clonotype was detected only once. The V call is TRBV23-1, the J call TRBJ2-4; D possibly matches TRBD1 or TRBD2 (6 bases each). TRBV23-1 is an ORF for which the function is uncertain. The V end lost 7 bases, the J end lost 8 bases, and 18 bases lay between the germline ends. This CDR3 comprises 14 residues. The CDR3 sequence: CASTTIGGGDIQYF. The CDR3 DNA is TGCGCCAGCACTACTATAGGGGGAGGAGACATTCAGTACTTC.

The chain uses TRBV24-1 and TRBJ2-1; D possibly corresponds to TRBD2 (6 bases). V lost 4 bases, J lost 10 bases, and 13 bases lay in between. The CDR3 runs 13 residues. The germline V gene has CDR1 KGHDR and CDR2 SFDVKD. The CDR3 DNA reads TGTGCCACCAGTGAAATGGAGGGCCGGGAGCAGTTCTTC. Its protein product is CATSEMEGREQFF.

V and J are TRBV28 and TRBJ1-5, with D hard to call. Per the germline V gene, CDR1 is MDHEN and CDR2 is SYDVKM. V gave up 6 bases and J gave up 3 bases, with 15 bases separating them. CDR3 size: 15 residues. As DNA, the CDR3 is TGTGCCAGCAGCTCGCCTGTCGCGAACAATCAGCCCCAGCATTTT. This translates into CASSSPVANNQPQHF.